These T cell receptor beta chains were read from a single sample in a study of identical twins. A single record per CDR3 protein comes from TCRdb applying MiXCR to the 5' RACE reads. The profile shows approximately 150,000 distinct CDR3 sequences, under 4.5% of them singletons. Sequencing was done on a sample of memory T cells sorted from blood. The receptors were gathered from a man younger than 35 in good health. Both conserved end residues are part of each CDR3. Fields, in order: J gene, D gene, clone size, V gene, CDR3 DNA, CDR3 protein. A D gene is named only where the DNA matches it firmly. Clone size appears in some rows only: once, few, many, or a class for an expanded clone.

TRBJ2-1,NA,many,TRBV6-5,TGTGCCAGCTACAGTAGCAATGAGCAGTTCTTC,CASYSSNEQFF
TRBJ2-3,NA,many,TRBV3-1,TGTGCCAGCAGCCAAACTAAGGGGGGGACTAGCACAGATACGCAGTATTTT,CASSQTKGGTSTDTQYF
TRBJ2-7,NA,many,TRBV6-2/TRBV6-3,TGTGCCAGCAGTTATCCGGGACAAGCTTTGGGGTGGCAGTACTTC,CASSYPGQALGWQYF
TRBJ2-5,TRBD1,many,TRBV19,TGTGCCAGTAGCGGACAGGGTGCGGAGGAGACCCAGTACTTC,CASSGQGAEETQYF
TRBJ1-3,NA,NA,TRBV5-1,TGCGCCAGCAGCTTGGACGACAGGTCACACTCTGGAAACACCATATATTTT,CASSLDDRSHSGNTIYF
TRBJ2-3,NA,many,TRBV5-5,TGTGCCAGCAGCTTGGCACCATTCAGCACAGATACGCAGTATTTT,CASSLAPFSTDTQYF
TRBJ2-5,TRBD1,many,TRBV6-1,TGTGCCAGCAGGCCCGGGACAGGGCTGGGGCAAGAGACCCAGTACTTC,CASRPGTGLGQETQYF
TRBJ2-1,TRBD2,many,TRBV14,TGTGCCAGCAGCCAAGTTGCGGGAGGCTACAATGAGCAGTTCTTC,CASSQVAGGYNEQFF
TRBJ2-2,TRBD2,many,TRBV5-5,TGTGCCAGCAGTTCTCTAGCGGGAGTAGGAGGCACCGGGGAGCTGTTTTTT,CASSSLAGVGGTGELFF
TRBJ2-3,TRBD2,NA,TRBV11-2,TGTGCCAGCAGCTCCCGACTAGCGGGAGAGACGGATACGCAGTATTTT,CASSSRLAGETDTQYF
TRBJ2-1,TRBD2,many,TRBV15,TGTGCCACCAGCAGAGGCGGGAGGTTATCCTACAATGAGCAGTTCTTC,CATSRGGRLSYNEQFF
TRBJ2-2,NA,many,TRBV20-1,TGCAGTGCTAGACACCAGGGTGGGGAGCTGTTTTTT,CSARHQGGELFF
TRBJ2-1,TRBD2,few,TRBV10-3,TGTGCCATCAGGCGGGAGGGCCTCTACAATGAGCAGTTCTTC,CAIRREGLYNEQFF
TRBJ2-6,NA,many,TRBV20-1,TGCAGTGCTAGAGTAAATAGCGGTGGCTACTCTGGGGCCAACGTCCTGACTTTC,CSARVNSGGYSGANVLTF
TRBJ1-5,NA,few,TRBV19,TGTGCCAGTAGTACCCCGGGGGAAGTGGGGAATCAGCCCCAGCATTTT,CASSTPGEVGNQPQHF
TRBJ2-5,NA,many,TRBV4-2,TGTGCCAGCAGCCAAGGGGGACCAACCCAAGAGACCCAGTACTTC,CASSQGGPTQETQYF
TRBJ1-1,TRBD1,many,TRBV6-6,TGTGCCAGCAGCAATCCAGGGGGAGCCGCGGCTTTCTTT,CASSNPGGAAAFF
TRBJ2-2,NA,many,TRBV12-3/TRBV12-4,TGTGCCAGCAGCCCTCGAGGGAGCAACACCGGGGAGCTGTTTTTT,CASSPRGSNTGELFF
TRBJ1-2,NA,many,TRBV18,TGTGCCAGCTCAACGGGTCCCGGGGCCGACGATGGCTACACCTTC,CASSTGPGADDGYTF
TRBJ1-6,NA,many,TRBV5-1,TGCGCCAGCAGCTTGGATTGGTTGGGAAACAATTCACCCCTCCACTTT,CASSLDWLGNNSPLHF
TRBJ2-3,TRBD2,many,TRBV10-3,TGTGCCATCAAAGGGTCTAGCGGGACGAAAGATACGCAGTATTTT,CAIKGSSGTKDTQYF
TRBJ2-2,TRBD2,NA,TRBV6-1,TGTGCCAGCAGTGCTTGGCGGGAGCAGGGCGGGGAGCTGTTTTTT,CASSAWREQGGELFF
TRBJ2-1,TRBD2,few,TRBV20-1,TGCAGTGCTAGTCAAGCGGGAAGTGGAAATGAGCAGTTCTTC,CSASQAGSGNEQFF
TRBJ2-5,TRBD1,NA,TRBV27,TGTGCCAGCAGTTTAATACAGGGGGCTCGAGAGACCCAGTACTTC,CASSLIQGARETQYF
TRBJ2-7,TRBD2,many,TRBV5-1,TGCGCCAGCAGCTTGAGCGGGAAGGGTTTCGTCTACGAGCAGTACTTC,CASSLSGKGFVYEQYF
TRBJ2-3,NA,many,TRBV12-3/TRBV12-4,TGTGCCAGCAGTTTCTTCGGGAGAGGGGGGACAGATACGCAGTATTTT,CASSFFGRGGTDTQYF
TRBJ2-3,NA,NA,TRBV9,TGTGCCAGCAGCGTAGTAGGCGGGACGGTACCAGATACGCAGTATTTT,CASSVVGGTVPDTQYF
TRBJ1-1,NA,many,TRBV20-1,TGCAGCGCCAAAGGAGCCTTGGGCACTGAAGCTTTCTTT,CSAKGALGTEAFF
TRBJ1-2,NA,many,TRBV6-1,TGTGCCAGCAGCACTGTTTTATCGCGGAGACACTATGGCTACACCTTC,CASSTVLSRRHYGYTF
TRBJ2-1,TRBD2,many,TRBV6-5,TGTGCCAGCAGTTACCTCCGCGGGAGCAGTAACAATGAGCAGTTCTTC,CASSYLRGSSNNEQFF
TRBJ2-7,NA,many,TRBV7-8,TGTGCCAGCAGCTTAGTGCCGGGGTCCTACGAGCAGTACTTC,CASSLVPGSYEQYF
TRBJ1-4,NA,many,TRBV10-3,TGTGCCATCAGTGAGTCGTTTACAACTAATGAAAAACTGTTTTTT,CAISESFTTNEKLFF
TRBJ2-5,NA,many,TRBV11-2,TGTGCCAGCAGCTTAAGTGGGAGGCGCTTAGAGACCCAGTACTTC,CASSLSGRRLETQYF
TRBJ2-5,TRBD1,NA,TRBV6-2/TRBV6-3,TGTGCCAGCAGGGAGACAGGGTTCCAAGAGACCCAGTACTTC,CASRETGFQETQYF
TRBJ1-1,NA,many,TRBV12-3/TRBV12-4,TGTGCCAGCAGCGTTTGGGAGAACACTGAAGCTTTCTTT,CASSVWENTEAFF
TRBJ1-1,NA,many,TRBV20-1,TGCAGTGCATCCCTTGATGCACGGGCAACTGAAGCTTTCTTT,CSASLDARATEAFF
TRBJ2-5,NA,many,TRBV19,TGTGCCAGTACACCCCGGGACACCCAAGAGACCCAGTACTTC,CASTPRDTQETQYF
TRBJ1-4,NA,many,TRBV12-3/TRBV12-4,TGTGCCAGCAGGGGGGGAGGGGAAAAACTGTTTTTT,CASRGGGEKLFF
TRBJ2-7,TRBD1,many,TRBV27,TGTGCCAGCAGCCCGACAGGGCCCTACGAGCAGTACTTC,CASSPTGPYEQYF
TRBJ2-5,NA,many,TRBV5-1,TGCGCCAGCAGCCCTCCGGGTCGAAGACAAGAGACCCAGTACTTC,CASSPPGRRQETQYF
TRBJ2-5,NA,many,TRBV29-1,TGCAGCGTCGGGCCTACGTACCAAGAGACCCAGTACTTC,CSVGPTYQETQYF
TRBJ2-2,NA,many,TRBV5-1,TGCGCCAGCAGCTGGCCCCGGGACGGGAGAAACACCGGGGAGCTGTTTTTT,CASSWPRDGRNTGELFF
TRBJ2-4,NA,many,TRBV29-1,TGCAGCGCCGTACTGCTGGCCAAAAACATTCAGTACTTC,CSAVLLAKNIQYF
TRBJ1-1,NA,many,TRBV6-1,TGTGCCAGCAGTGAGTACAGGGACAACACTGAAGCTTTCTTT,CASSEYRDNTEAFF
TRBJ2-4,NA,many,TRBV6-1,TGTGCCAGCTCCCTCCGGGGCAAAAACATTCAGTACTTC,CASSLRGKNIQYF
TRBJ2-5,TRBD1,few,TRBV9,TGTGCCAGCAGCGTAAGGGGGCGCTGGTCAGAGACCCAGTACTTC,CASSVRGRWSETQYF
TRBJ1-1,NA,many,TRBV20-1,TGCAGTGCTAGAATGCCCGGGGGGAACACTGAAGCTTTCTTT,CSARMPGGNTEAFF
TRBJ2-5,TRBD1,many,TRBV9,TGTGCCAGCAAGGGGGCAGATGAGACCCAGTACTTC,CASKGADETQYF
TRBJ2-3,NA,many,TRBV20-1,TGCAGTGCTTACCCCGGTGATACGCAGTATTTT,CSAYPGDTQYF
TRBJ1-2,NA,many,TRBV20-1,TGCAGTGCTAGCCTCAACCGGGACTCCTATGGCTACACCTTC,CSASLNRDSYGYTF